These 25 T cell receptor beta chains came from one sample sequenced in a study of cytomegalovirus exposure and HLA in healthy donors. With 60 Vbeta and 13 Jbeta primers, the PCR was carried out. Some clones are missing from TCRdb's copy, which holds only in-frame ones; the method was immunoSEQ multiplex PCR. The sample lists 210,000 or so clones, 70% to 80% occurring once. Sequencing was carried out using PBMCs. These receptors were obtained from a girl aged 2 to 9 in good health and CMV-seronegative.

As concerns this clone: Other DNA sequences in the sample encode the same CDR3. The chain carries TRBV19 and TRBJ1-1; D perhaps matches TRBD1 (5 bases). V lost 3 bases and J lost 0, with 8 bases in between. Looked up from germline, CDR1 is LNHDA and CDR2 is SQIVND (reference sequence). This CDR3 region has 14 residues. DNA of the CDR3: TGTGCCAGTAGTATTGGACAAATGAACACTGAAGCTTTCTTT. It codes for CASSIGQMNTEAFF.

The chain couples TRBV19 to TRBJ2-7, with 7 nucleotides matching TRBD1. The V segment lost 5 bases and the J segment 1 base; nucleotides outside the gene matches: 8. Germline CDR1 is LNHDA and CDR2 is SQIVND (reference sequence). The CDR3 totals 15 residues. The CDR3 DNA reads TGTGCCAGTAGTCTCGCCGGGACAGTGTCCTACGAGCAGTACTTC. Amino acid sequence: CASSLAGTVSYEQYF.

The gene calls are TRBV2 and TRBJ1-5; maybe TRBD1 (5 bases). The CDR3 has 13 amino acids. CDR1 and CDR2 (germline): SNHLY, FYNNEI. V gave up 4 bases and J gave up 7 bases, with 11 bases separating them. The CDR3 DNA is TGTGCCAGCAGTGGGGGGGGGAGGCAGCCCCAGCATTTT. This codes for CASSGGGRQPQHF.

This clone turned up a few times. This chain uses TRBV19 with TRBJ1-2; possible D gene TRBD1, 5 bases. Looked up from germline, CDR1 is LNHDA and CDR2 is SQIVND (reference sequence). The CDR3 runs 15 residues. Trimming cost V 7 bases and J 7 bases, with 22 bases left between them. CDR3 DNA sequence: TGTGCCAGTAAGACCTCGGGACTTCGAGCCCCTGGCTACACCTTC. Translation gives CASKTSGLRAPGYTF.

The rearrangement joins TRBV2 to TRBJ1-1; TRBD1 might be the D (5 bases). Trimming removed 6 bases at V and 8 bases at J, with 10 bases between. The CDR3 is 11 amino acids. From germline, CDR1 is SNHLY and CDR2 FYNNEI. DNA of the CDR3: TGTGCCAGCAGCACTTGGGGCGAAGCTTTCTTT. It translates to CASSTWGEAFF.

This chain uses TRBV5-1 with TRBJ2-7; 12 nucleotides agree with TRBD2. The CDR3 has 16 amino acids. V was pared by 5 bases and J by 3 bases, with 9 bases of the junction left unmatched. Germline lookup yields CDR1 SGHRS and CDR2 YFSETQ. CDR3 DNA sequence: TGCGCCAGCAGACCCCAAACTAGCGGGGGGTTCTACGAGCAGTACTTC. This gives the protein CASRPQTSGGFYEQYF.

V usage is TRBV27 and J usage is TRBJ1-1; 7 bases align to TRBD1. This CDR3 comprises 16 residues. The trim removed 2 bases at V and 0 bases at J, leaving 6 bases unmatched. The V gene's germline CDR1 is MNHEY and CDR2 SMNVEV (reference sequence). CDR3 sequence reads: CASSLTGALMNTEAFF. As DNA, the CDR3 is TGTGCCAGCAGTTTAACAGGGGCCCTAATGAACACTGAAGCTTTCTTT.

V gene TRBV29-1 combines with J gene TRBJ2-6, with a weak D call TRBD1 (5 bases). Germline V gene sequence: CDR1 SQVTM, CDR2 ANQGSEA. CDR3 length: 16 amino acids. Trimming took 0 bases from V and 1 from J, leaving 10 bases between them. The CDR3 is CSVEDRVPSGANVLTF. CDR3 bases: TGCAGCGTTGAAGACAGGGTCCCGTCTGGGGCCAACGTCCTGACTTTC. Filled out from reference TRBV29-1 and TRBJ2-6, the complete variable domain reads SAVISQKPSRDICQRGTSLTIQCQVDSQVTMMFWYRQQPGQSLTLIATANQGSEATYESGFVIDKFPISRPNLTFSTLTVSNMSPEDSSIYLCSVEDRVPSGANVLTFGAGSRLTVL.

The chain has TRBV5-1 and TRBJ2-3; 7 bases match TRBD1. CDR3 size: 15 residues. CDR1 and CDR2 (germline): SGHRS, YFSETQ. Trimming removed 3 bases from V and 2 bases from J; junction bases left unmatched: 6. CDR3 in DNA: TGCGCCAGCAGCTCGGGACAGCCGAACACAGATACGCAGTATTTT. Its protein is CASSSGQPNTDTQYF.

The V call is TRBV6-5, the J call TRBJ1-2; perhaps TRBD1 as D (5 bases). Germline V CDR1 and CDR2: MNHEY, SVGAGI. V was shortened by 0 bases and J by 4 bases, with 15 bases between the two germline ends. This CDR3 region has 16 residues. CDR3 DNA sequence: TGTGCCAGCAGTTACTCGACGGTGGGAAGGGGCTATGGCTACACCTTC. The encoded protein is CASSYSTVGRGYGYTF.

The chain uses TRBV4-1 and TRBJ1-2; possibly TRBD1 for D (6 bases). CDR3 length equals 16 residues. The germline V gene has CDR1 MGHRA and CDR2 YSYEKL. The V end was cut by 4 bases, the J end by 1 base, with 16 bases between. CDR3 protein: CASSRLPGQINYGYTF. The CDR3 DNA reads TGCGCCAGCAGCCGGTTACCGGGACAAATTAACTATGGCTACACCTTC.

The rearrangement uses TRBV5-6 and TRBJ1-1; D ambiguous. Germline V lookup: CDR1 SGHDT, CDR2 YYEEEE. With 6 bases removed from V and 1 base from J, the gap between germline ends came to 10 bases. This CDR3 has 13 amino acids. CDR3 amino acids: CASTRLPNTEAFF. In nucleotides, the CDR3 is TGTGCCAGCACCCGACTCCCGAACACTGAAGCTTTCTTT.

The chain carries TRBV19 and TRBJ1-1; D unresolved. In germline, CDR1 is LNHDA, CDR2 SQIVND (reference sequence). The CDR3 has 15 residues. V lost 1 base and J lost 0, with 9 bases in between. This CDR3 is CASSIGTFMNTEAFF. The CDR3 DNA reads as TGTGCCAGTAGTATAGGTACTTTTATGAACACTGAAGCTTTCTTT. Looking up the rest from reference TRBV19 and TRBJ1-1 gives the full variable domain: DGGITQSPKYLFRKEGQNVTLSCEQNLNHDAMYWYRQDPGQGLRLIYYSQIVNDFQKGDIAEGYSVSREKKESFPLTVTSAQKNPTAFYLCASSIGTFMNTEAFFGQGTRLTVV.

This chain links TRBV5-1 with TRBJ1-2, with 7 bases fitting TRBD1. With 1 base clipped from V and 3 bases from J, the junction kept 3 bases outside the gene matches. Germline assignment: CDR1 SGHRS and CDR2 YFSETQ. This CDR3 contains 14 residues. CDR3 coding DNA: TGCGCCAGCAGCTTGAGGGGGCGCGACTATGGCTACACCTTC. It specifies CASSLRGRDYGYTF.

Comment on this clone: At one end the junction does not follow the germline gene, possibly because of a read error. DNA for the CDR3: TGTTCCAGCAGCGTCTCTGCCTCAGGGCGGGGGCAGACCCAGTACTTC. Translating it yields CSSSVSASGRGQTQYF. The V call is TRBV7-9, the J call TRBJ2-5; TRBD2 is a possible D gene (7 bases). Germline V gives CDR1 SEHNR, CDR2 FQNEAQ (reference sequence). There are 16 residues in the CDR3.

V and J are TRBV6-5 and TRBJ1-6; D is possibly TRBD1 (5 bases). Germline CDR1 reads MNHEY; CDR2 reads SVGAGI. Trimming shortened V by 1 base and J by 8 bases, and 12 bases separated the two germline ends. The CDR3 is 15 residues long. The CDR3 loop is CASSYLRGRDSPLHF. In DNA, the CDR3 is TGTGCCAGCAGTTACTTAAGGGGAAGGGATTCACCCCTCCACTTT.

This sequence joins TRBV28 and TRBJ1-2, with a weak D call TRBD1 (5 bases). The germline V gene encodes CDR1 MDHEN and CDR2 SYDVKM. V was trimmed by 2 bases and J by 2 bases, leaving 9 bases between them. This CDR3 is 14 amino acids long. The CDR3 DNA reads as TGTGCCAGCAGTTTACAGGGTTGGAACTATGGCTACACCTTC. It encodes CASSLQGWNYGYTF.

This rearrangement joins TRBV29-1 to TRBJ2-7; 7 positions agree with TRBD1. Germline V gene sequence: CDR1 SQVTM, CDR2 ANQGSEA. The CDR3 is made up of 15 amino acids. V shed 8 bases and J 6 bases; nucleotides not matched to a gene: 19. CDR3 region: CSIRQGTASRGEQYF. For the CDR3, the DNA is TGCAGCATCAGACAGGGAACGGCTTCTAGAGGCGAGCAGTACTTC.

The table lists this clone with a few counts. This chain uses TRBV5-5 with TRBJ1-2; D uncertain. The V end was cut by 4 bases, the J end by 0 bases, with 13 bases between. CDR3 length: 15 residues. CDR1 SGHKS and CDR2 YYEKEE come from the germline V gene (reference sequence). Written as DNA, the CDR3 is TGTGCCAGCAGCACTTCGTCGGGAGCTAACTATGGCTACACCTTC. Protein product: CASSTSSGANYGYTF.

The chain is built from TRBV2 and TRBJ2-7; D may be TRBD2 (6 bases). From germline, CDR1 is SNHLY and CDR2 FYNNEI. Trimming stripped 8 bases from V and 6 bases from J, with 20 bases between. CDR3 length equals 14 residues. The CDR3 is CASAMRLESPEQYF. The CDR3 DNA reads TGTGCCAGCGCTATGAGACTAGAGTCTCCCGAGCAGTACTTC.

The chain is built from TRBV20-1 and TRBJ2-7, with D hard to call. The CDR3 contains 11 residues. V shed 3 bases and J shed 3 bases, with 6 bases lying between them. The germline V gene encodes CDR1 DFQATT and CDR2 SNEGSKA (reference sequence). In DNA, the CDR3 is TGCAGTGCTAGGGCAATCTACGAGCAGTACTTC. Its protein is CSARAIYEQYF.

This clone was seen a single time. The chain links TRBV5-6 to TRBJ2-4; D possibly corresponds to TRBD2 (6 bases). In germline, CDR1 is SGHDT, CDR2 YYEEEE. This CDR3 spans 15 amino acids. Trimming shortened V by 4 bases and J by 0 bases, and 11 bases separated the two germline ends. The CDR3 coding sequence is TGTGCCAGCAGCAGACGGGGACTAGCCAAAAACATTCAGTACTTC. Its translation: CASSRRGLAKNIQYF.

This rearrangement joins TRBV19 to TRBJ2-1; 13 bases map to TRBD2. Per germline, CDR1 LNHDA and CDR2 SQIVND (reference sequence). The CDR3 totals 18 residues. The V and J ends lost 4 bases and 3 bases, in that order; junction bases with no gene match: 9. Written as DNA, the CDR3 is TGTGCCAGTAGTAGAGGACTAGCGGGAGTCCTATTCTACAATGAGCAGTTCTTC. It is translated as CASSRGLAGVLFYNEQFF.

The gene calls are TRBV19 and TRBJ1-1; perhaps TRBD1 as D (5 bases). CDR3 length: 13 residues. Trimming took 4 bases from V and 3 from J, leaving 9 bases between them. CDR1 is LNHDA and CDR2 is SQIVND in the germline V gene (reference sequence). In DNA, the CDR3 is TGTGCCAGTAGTACAGGGAGGGACACTGAAGCTTTCTTT. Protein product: CASSTGRDTEAFF. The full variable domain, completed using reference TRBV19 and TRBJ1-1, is DGGITQSPKYLFRKEGQNVTLSCEQNLNHDAMYWYRQDPGQGLRLIYYSQIVNDFQKGDIAEGYSVSREKKESFPLTVTSAQKNPTAFYLCASSTGRDTEAFFGQGTRLTVV.

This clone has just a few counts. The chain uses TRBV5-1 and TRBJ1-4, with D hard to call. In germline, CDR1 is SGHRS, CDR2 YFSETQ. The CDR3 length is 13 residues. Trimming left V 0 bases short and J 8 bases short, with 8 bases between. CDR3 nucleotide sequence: TGCGCCAGCAGCTTGGAACGCCAGGAAAAACTGTTTTTT. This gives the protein CASSLERQEKLFF.